Following are 16 T cell receptor beta chains from one sample sequenced in a study of a mutant IDH1 vaccine in newly diagnosed glioma. The time point was: week 11, during vaccination. The investigators gave 300 ug of mutant IDH1 20-mer peptide in each vaccine dose, together with topical imiquimod. Antigens for these TCRs are unknown. Only in-frame clones appear in the TCRdb table, and some are missing; sequencing was by immunoSEQ multiplex PCR. The data contain some 60,000 clones, 80% of them singletons. The sequenced sample was PBMCs, obtained from a glioma patient whose treatment included an IDH1 peptide vaccine. The origin of the receptors is a man aged 50 to 60 with glioma.

This chain connects TRBV29-1 to TRBJ1-5; no reliable D call. Germline V lookup: CDR1 SQVTM, CDR2 ANQGSEA. The V gene lost 5 bases and the J gene lost 2 bases, with 13 bases spanning the gap. The CDR3 covers 14 residues. The CDR3 sequence: CSVSSRGGNQPQHF. The CDR3 DNA sequence: TGCAGCGTTTCTTCCCGGGGAGGCAATCAGCCCCAGCATTTT. Filled out from reference TRBV29-1 and TRBJ1-5, the complete variable domain reads SAVISQKPSRDICQRGTSLTIQCQVDSQVTMMFWYRQQPGQSLTLIATANQGSEATYESGFVIDKFPISRPNLTFSTLTVSNMSPEDSSIYLCSVSSRGGNQPQHFGDGTRLSIL.

This chain links TRBV19 with TRBJ2-1; TRBD2 matches 8 bases. Trimming cost V 7 bases and J 1 base; bases outside gene matches: 9. The CDR3 is 16 amino acids. Germline V CDR1 and CDR2: LNHDA, SQIVND (reference sequence). CDR3 protein: CASMPGTSRSYNEQFF. CDR3 bases: TGTGCCAGTATGCCCGGGACTAGTAGGTCCTACAATGAGCAGTTCTTC.

The chain recombines TRBV5-1 with TRBJ2-1, with TRBD1 matching over 8 bases. This CDR3 has 15 amino acids. V lost 2 bases, J lost 10 bases, and 11 bases stayed unmatched. Germline loops: CDR1 SGHRS, CDR2 YFSETQ. This CDR3 is CASSFSDAGGREQFF. DNA for the CDR3: TGCGCCAGCAGCTTTTCCGACGCAGGGGGCAGGGAGCAGTTCTTC. Complete variable domain (other parts from reference TRBV5-1 and TRBJ2-1): KAGVTQTPRYLIKTRGQQVTLSCSPISGHRSVSWYQQTPGQGLQFLFEYFSETQRNKGNFPGRFSGRQFSNSRSEMNVSTLELGDSALYLCASSFSDAGGREQFFGPGTRLTVL.

The genes are TRBV5-1 and TRBJ2-5; D ambiguous. The CDR3 is 12 amino acids. The V gene lost 4 bases and the J gene lost 7 bases, with 11 bases spanning the gap. CDR1 is SGHRS, CDR2 YFSETQ, per germline. This CDR3 reads CASSPTGGTQYF. The CDR3 DNA follows: TGCGCCAGCAGCCCTACCGGTGGGACCCAGTACTTC.

The chain has TRBV7-9 and TRBJ2-7, with D hard to call. Germline CDR1 and CDR2: SEHNR and FQNEAQ (reference sequence). The germline V and J ends were trimmed by 5 bases and 4 bases, with 9 bases remaining between them. This CDR3 has 12 amino acids. This chain's CDR3 is CASSQSGYEQYF. CDR3 coding DNA: TGTGCCAGCAGCCAAAGTGGGTACGAGCAGTACTTC.

The chain uses TRBV10-3 and TRBJ2-1; TRBD2 might be the D (6 bases). Looked up from germline, CDR1 is ENHRY and CDR2 is SYGVKD. This CDR3 is 14 amino acids long. V was clipped by 2 bases and J by 3 bases, with 8 bases between them. The DNA for the CDR3 is TGTGCCATCAGTGAGGGACTATACTACAATGAGCAGTTCTTC. As protein: CAISEGLYYNEQFF.

This sequence joins TRBV5-1 and TRBJ2-3; TRBD1 matches 7 bases. The germline CDR1 and CDR2 sequences are SGHRS and YFSETQ. J gave up 2 bases and V 4 bases, and 4 bases lay outside the gene matches. The CDR3 contains 14 residues. CDR3 bases: TGCGCCAGCAGCCGCGACAGGGTCACAGATACGCAGTATTTT. It codes for CASSRDRVTDTQYF.

The V gene is TRBV7-9, the J gene TRBJ2-2, with TRBD1 matching 8 bases. The CDR3 runs to 15 residues. CDR1 and CDR2 from the germline V gene are SEHNR and FQNEAQ (reference sequence). With 5 bases clipped from V and 1 base from J, the junction kept 3 bases outside the gene matches. The chain's CDR3 is CASSVQGGNTGELFF. DNA for the CDR3: TGTGCCAGCAGCGTACAGGGGGGGAACACCGGGGAGCTGTTTTTT.

This chain connects TRBV7-9 to TRBJ2-6, with 7 positions matching TRBD2. V lost 5 bases and J lost 0; bases outside the gene matches: 1. The CDR3 extends over 15 amino acids. CDR1 and CDR2 from the germline V gene are SEHNR and FQNEAQ (reference sequence). CDR3 sequence reads: CASSRGSSGANVLTF. CDR3 sequence (DNA): TGTGCCAGCAGCCGCGGGAGCTCTGGGGCCAACGTCCTGACTTTC.

The chain has TRBV6-5 and TRBJ2-7; possible D gene TRBD1, 6 bases. This CDR3 region has 15 residues. Germline assignment: CDR1 MNHEY and CDR2 SVGAGI. V lost 6 bases to trimming and J lost 6 bases, with 21 bases between them. CDR3 protein: CASSPVGGTFSEQYF. The DNA of the CDR3 is TGTGCCAGCAGCCCCGTTGGGGGCACCTTCAGCGAGCAGTACTTC.

The chain employs TRBV6-6 and TRBJ2-5; 7 bases agree with TRBD2. Germline V lookup: CDR1 MNHNY, CDR2 SVGAGI (reference sequence). CDR3 length equals 13 residues. V shed 5 bases and J 3 bases; nucleotides not matched to a gene: 3. The CDR3 nucleotides are TGTGCCAGCAGTACGACTAGCAAAGAGACCCAGTACTTC. Its protein product is CASSTTSKETQYF.

This clone was seen only once. V is TRBV6-6 and J is TRBJ1-2; no firm D call. The CDR3 is 14 amino acids. Germline lookup yields CDR1 MNHNY and CDR2 SVGAGI (reference sequence). The germline V and J ends were trimmed by 11 bases and 2 bases, with 18 bases remaining between them. This chain's CDR3 is CAARPGEINYGYTF. In DNA form, the CDR3 reads TGTGCCGCCCGCCCGGGAGAAATAAACTATGGCTACACCTTC.

The chain carries TRBV2 and TRBJ1-2, with 8 bases identical to TRBD1. The CDR3 contains 14 residues. With V trimmed by 10 bases and J by 1 base, 8 bases remained unmatched. Germline values: CDR1 SNHLY, CDR2 FYNNEI. The CDR3 sequence: CAITRQGYNYGYTF. The CDR3 DNA reads as TGTGCCATCACTAGACAGGGGTATAACTATGGCTACACCTTC.

The V call is TRBV7-9, the J call TRBJ1-1; perhaps TRBD1 as D (5 bases). Germline V CDR1 and CDR2: SEHNR, FQNEAQ (reference sequence). The CDR3 contains 16 residues. V lost 3 bases and J 5 bases, leaving 19 bases between the germline ends. CDR3 bases: TGTGCCAGCAGCTTTCCCTCAACGGGGGTCGGTACTGAAGCTTTCTTT. Translating gives CASSFPSTGVGTEAFF.

The rearrangement links TRBV19 to TRBJ1-1; TRBD1 is a possible D gene (5 bases). Between the trimmed V and J ends, which lost 2 bases and 1 base, there was a span of 11 bases. The CDR3 runs to 15 residues. Germline CDR1 reads LNHDA; CDR2 reads SQIVND (reference sequence). The CDR3: CASSIRWDGNTEAFF. DNA of the CDR3: TGTGCCAGTAGTATAAGGTGGGACGGGAACACTGAAGCTTTCTTT.

V and J are TRBV27 and TRBJ1-1; no clear D gene. V was shortened by 6 bases and J by 0 bases, with 14 bases between the two germline ends. The CDR3 is 15 residues long. The V gene's germline CDR1 is MNHEY and CDR2 SMNVEV (reference sequence). The CDR3 reads CASSLEPSLNTEAFF. CDR3 DNA: TGTGCCAGCAGCCTTGAACCAAGTTTGAACACTGAAGCTTTCTTT.